The T cell receptor beta chain under discussion was sequenced for a study of T cell repertoires in cytomegalovirus infection (dated by TCRdb to about 2019). Context from the whole study: Donor HLA type was relevant to the analysis, as public TCR beta signatures indicated carriage of CMV infection together with the matching HLA type. The investigation overall reported the following: In both this cohort and an independent roughly 400-donor cohort, the cumulative frequency of public TCR beta family members distinguished carriers of CMV infection plus the relevant HLA type. In the ex vivo response, HLA-C-restricted CMV-specific TCR beta clonotypes were dominant, and in two of eight donors the single most frequent clonotype came from this HLA-C-restricted group.

The reads were generated on an Illumina HiSeq 1500. The raw public reads went through TCRdb reprocessing: fastp at Q25, MiXCR clone calling, in-frame beta chains kept. Entries are consolidated by CDR3 protein sequence, retaining the most common genes and DNA. This sample has roughly 600,000 distinct CDR3 sequences in its table, and approximately 24% of those were observed once. Roughly 8% of the sample lies in the top ten. From its cysteine to its phenylalanine, the CDR3 spans 14 amino acids. CDR3 DNA is the only sequence kept; it has 42 bases, read in frame from the first base. Relative to germline, V is missing 2 bases and J is missing 5 bases, with 4 bases of the junction outside any gene match. A remark on this clonotype: Its antigen has not been determined. No much larger clone is present one base from it, and per-base qualities are unavailable.

The source of this sequence is a human donor in good health (CMV status not recorded). Some clones in this sample may be carry-over from other donors' samples. The V gene is TRBV12-3 or TRBV12-4 and the J gene is TRBJ2-5; TRBD1 agrees with 8 junctional bases. The sequencing sample was made of CD8+ T cells from PBMCs. The CDR3 reads CASSLQGALETQYF. At the DNA level, the sequence is TGTGCCAGCAGTTTACAGGGGGCACTTGAGACCCAGTACTTC.